The clone carrying this T cell receptor (beta chain) was seen more than once but under ten times. The antigen is undetermined. This sample is part of a study of beta chain features in type 1 diabetes. Study results and limitations: Moderate yet significant TCRB CDR3 shortening was seen in Type 1 diabetes patients in all four CD4+ subsets.

The investigators reverse transcribed all of the isolated RNA, so they sequenced expressed TCRB transcripts. This table comes from immunoSEQ multiplex PCR, and its TCRdb copy is limited to in-frame clones, with some not included. The sample holds a few hundred thousand clones; roughly 9.8% are singletons and the top ten take about 0.6%. Between the trimmed V and J ends, which lost 2 bases and 2 bases, there was a span of 11 bases. The V gene's germline CDR1 is SGHVS and CDR2 FNYEAQ. The CDR3 spans 15 residues. Material for sequencing was central memory CD4+ T cells from blood. V is TRBV7-6 and J is TRBJ2-3; the D is unclear. The origin of this receptor is a man aged 30 to 39 with type 1 diabetes. The chain's CDR3 is CASSLFPAHTDTQYF. The CDR3 DNA sequence: TGTGCCAGCAGCTTATTCCCGGCTCACACAGATACGCAGTATTTT.